This TCR beta chain is from a study of T cell changes during pregnancy in multiple sclerosis. The CDR3 has 15 amino acids. Germline CDR1 SGHTA, CDR2 FQGNSA. V was shortened by 1 base and J by 7 bases, with 14 bases between the two germline ends. Here immunoSEQ multiplex PCR was the method, and the copy in TCRdb shows in-frame clones only, minus some. The table has about 38,000 clones, over 90% seen once; the top ten hold approximately 0.36%. The specimen comprised CD4+ T cells from peripheral blood mononuclear cells, sampled after pregnancy. This rearrangement joins TRBV7-2 to TRBJ1-3, with D unresolved. This clonotype was sampled from a female donor in good health, enrolled as a control in a pregnancy study. CDR3 bases: TGTGCCAGCAGCTTAGATGGGAGATTGACTAACACCATATATTTT. This gives the protein CASSLDGRLTNTIYF.